The T cell receptor beta chain under discussion was sequenced for a study of patients and donors after allogeneic stem cell transplantation. Germline V CDR1 and CDR2: SGHTA, FQGNSA. Deletions cut 5 bases from V and 7 bases from J, with 18 bases between. CDR3 length equals 15 residues. This clonotype has a handful of counts. TCRdb re-called the RT-PCR reads with MiXCR, one entry per CDR3 protein. The table lists 410,000 or so distinct CDR3 sequences, roughly 17% of them singletons. Sequencing was performed on blood, either unsorted or a sorted T cell fraction (not recorded which). This sequence originates from a human donor who was either an allogeneic HSCT recipient or a stem cell or donor lymphocyte infusion donor (not recorded which). It is not recorded whose cells these are; they may come from a transplant donor. This chain connects TRBV7-2 to TRBJ2-1; D could derive from TRBD1 or TRBD2 (5 bases each). CDR3 coding DNA: TGTGCCAGCAGCCACCGGGCCCCGGGGCGGAATGAGCAGTTCTTC. It encodes CASSHRAPGRNEQFF.